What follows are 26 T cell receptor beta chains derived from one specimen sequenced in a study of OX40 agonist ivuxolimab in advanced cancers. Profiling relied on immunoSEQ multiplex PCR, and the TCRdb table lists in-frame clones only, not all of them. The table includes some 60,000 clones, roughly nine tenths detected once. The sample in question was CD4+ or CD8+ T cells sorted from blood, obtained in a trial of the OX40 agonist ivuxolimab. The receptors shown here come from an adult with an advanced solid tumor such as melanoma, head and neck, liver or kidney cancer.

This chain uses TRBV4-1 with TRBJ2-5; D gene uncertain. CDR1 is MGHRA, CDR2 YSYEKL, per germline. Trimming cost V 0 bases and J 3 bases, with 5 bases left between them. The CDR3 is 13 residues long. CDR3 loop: CASSQDVEETQYF. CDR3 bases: TGCGCCAGCAGCCAAGATGTAGAAGAGACCCAGTACTTC.

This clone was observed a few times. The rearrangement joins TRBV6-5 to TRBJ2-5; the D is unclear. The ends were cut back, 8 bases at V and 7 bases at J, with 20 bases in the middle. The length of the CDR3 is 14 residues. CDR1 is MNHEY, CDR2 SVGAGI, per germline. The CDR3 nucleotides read TGTGCCAGCTCACAAACCGGACCCCGTACGACCCAGTACTTC. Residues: CASSQTGPRTTQYF.

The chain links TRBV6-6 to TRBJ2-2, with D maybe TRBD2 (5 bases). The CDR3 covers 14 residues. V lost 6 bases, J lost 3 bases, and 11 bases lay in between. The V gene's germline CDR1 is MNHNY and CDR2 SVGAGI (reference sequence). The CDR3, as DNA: TGTGCCAGCAGCCAGCAGGAGGACACCGGGGAGCTGTTTTTT. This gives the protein CASSQQEDTGELFF.

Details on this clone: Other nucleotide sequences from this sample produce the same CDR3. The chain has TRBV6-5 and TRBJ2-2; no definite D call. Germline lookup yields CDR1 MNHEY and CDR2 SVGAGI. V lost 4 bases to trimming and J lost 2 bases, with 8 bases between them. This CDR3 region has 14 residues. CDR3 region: CASSLQENTGELFF. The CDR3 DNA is TGTGCCAGCAGTTTGCAGGAAAACACCGGGGAGCTGTTTTTT.

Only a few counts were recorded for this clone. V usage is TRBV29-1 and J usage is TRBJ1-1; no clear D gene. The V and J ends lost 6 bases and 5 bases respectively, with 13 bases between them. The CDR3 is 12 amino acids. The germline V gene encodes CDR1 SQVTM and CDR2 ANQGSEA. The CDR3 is CSVRAYRTEAFF. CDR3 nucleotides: TGCAGCGTCAGAGCGTACCGGACTGAAGCTTTCTTT. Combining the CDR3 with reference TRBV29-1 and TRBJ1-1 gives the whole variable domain SAVISQKPSRDICQRGTSLTIQCQVDSQVTMMFWYRQQPGQSLTLIATANQGSEATYESGFVIDKFPISRPNLTFSTLTVSNMSPEDSSIYLCSVRAYRTEAFFGQGTRLTVV.

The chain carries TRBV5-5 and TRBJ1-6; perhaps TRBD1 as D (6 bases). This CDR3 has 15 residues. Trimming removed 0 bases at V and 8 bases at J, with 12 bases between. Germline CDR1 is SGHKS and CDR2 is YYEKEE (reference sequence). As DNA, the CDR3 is TGTGCCAGCAGCTTGGAGGGGGAAGCGTATTCACCCCTCCACTTT. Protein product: CASSLEGEAYSPLHF.

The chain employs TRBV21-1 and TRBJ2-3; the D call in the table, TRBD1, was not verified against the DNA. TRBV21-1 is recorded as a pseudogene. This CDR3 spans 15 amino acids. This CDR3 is CASSNRALRTDTQYF. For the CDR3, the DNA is TGTGCCAGCAGCAACAGGGCCCTTCGCACAGATACGCAGTATTTT.

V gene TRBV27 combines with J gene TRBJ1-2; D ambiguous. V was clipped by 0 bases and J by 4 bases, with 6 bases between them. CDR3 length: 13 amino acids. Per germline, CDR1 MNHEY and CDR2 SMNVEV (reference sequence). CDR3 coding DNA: TGTGCCAGCAGTTTATCGAAGGTCTATGGCTACACCTTC. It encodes CASSLSKVYGYTF.

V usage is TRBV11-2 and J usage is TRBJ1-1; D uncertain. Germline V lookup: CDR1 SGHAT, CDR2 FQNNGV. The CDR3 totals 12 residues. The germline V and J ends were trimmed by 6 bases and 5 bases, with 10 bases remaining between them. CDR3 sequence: CASSYTPTEAFF. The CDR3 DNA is TGTGCCAGCAGTTACACCCCTACTGAAGCTTTCTTT.

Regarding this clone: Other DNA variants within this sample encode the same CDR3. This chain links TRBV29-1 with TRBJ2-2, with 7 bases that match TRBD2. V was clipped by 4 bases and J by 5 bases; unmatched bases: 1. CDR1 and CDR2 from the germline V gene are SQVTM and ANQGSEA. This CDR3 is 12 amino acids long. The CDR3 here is CSVVGGTGELFF. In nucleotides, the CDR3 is TGCAGCGTTGTGGGAGGGACCGGGGAGCTGTTTTTT.

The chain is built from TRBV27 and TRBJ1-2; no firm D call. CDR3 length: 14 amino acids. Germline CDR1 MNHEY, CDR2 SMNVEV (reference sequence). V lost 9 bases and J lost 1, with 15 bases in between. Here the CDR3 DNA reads TGTGCCAGTAGATGGGTTAGCGGTAACTATGGCTACACCTTC. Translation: CASRWVSGNYGYTF.

CDR3 sequence: CASPLTPNRANYGYTF. The CDR3 DNA reads as TGTGCCAGCCCTCTCACCCCCAATCGAGCTAACTATGGCTACACCTTC. The V call is TRBV6-4, the J call TRBJ1-2; no clear D. Between the trimmed V and J ends, which lost 8 bases and 0 bases, there was a span of 19 bases. Germline CDR1 and CDR2: MRHNA and SNTAGT. The CDR3 is 16 residues long.

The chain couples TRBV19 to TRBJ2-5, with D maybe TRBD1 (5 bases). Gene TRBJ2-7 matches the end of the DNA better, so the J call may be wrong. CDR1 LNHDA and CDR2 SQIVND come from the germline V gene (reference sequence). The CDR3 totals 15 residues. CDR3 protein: CASSIIPGPSYEQYF. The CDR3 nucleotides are TGTGCCAGTAGTATAATCCCAGGGCCTTCCTACGAGCAGTACTTC.

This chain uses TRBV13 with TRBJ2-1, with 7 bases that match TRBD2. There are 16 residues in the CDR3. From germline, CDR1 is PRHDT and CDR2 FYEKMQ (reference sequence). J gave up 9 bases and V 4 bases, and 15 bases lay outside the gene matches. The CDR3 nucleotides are TGTGCCAGCAGCTCCCAAATGACTAGCAGGAGGGGTGAGCAGTTCTTC. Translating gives CASSSQMTSRRGEQFF.

The CDR3 is CASSFSSWYEQYF. The CDR3 DNA sequence: TGTGCCAGCAGTTTCAGTTCGTGGTACGAGCAGTACTTC. This sequence joins TRBV28 and TRBJ2-7; D remains ambiguous. Trimming shortened V by 3 bases and J by 4 bases, and 10 bases separated the two germline ends. The germline V gene has CDR1 MDHEN and CDR2 SYDVKM. This CDR3 comprises 13 residues.

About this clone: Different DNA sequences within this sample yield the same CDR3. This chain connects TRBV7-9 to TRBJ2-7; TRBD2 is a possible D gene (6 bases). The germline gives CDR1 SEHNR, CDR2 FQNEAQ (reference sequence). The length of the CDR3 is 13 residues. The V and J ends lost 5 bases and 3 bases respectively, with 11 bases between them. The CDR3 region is CASSLPGDYEQYF. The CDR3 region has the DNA TGTGCCAGCAGCCTGCCGGGGGACTACGAGCAGTACTTC.

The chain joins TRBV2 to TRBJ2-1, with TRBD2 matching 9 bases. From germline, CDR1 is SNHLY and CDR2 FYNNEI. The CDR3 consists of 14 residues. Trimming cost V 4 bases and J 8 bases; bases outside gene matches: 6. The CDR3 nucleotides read TGTGCCAGCAGTGTCGGGACTAGCATGTATGAGCAGTTCTTC. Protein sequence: CASSVGTSMYEQFF.

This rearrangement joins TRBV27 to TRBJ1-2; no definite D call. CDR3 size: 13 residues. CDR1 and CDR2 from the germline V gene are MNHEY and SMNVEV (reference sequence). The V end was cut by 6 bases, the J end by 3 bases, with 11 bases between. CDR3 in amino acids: CASSPQVDYGYTF. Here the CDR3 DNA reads TGTGCCAGCAGCCCCCAAGTTGACTATGGCTACACCTTC.

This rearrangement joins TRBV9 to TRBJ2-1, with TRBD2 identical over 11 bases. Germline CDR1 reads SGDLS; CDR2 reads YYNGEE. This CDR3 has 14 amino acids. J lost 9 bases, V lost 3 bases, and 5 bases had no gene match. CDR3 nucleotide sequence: TGTGCCAGCAGCGATAGCGGGGGGGCTACTGAGCAGTTCTTC. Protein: CASSDSGGATEQFF.

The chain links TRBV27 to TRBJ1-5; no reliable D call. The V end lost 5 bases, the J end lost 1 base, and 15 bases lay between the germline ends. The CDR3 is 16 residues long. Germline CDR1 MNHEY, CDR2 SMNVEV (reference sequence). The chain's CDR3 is CASSHGPSVSNQPQHF. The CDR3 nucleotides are TGTGCCAGCAGTCACGGGCCCTCCGTGAGCAATCAGCCCCAGCATTTT.

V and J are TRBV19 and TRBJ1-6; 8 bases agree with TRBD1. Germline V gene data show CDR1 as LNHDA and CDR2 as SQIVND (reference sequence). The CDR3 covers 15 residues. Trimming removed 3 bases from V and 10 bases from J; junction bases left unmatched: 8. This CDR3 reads CASSIGQGYRSPLHF. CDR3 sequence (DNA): TGTGCCAGTAGTATTGGACAGGGATACAGATCACCCCTCCACTTT.

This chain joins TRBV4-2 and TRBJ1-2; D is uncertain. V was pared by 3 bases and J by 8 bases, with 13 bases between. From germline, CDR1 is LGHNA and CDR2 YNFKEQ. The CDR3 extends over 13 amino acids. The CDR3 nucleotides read TGTGCCAGCAGCCAGGACCATGCGGAGGGCTACACCTTC. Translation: CASSQDHAEGYTF.

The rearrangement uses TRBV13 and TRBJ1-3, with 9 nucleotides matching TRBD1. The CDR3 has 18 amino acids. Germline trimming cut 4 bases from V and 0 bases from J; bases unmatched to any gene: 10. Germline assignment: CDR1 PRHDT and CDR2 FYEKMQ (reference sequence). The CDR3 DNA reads TGTGCCAGCAGCTCTCCGGGACAGGGACCGTCCTCTGGAAACACCATATATTTT. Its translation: CASSSPGQGPSSGNTIYF. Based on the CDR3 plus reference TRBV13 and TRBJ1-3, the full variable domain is AAGVIQSPRHLIKEKRETATLKCYPIPRHDTVYWYQQGPGQDPQFLISFYEKMQSDKGSIPDRFSAQQFSDYHSELNMSSLELGDSALYFCASSSPGQGPSSGNTIYFGEGSWLTVV.

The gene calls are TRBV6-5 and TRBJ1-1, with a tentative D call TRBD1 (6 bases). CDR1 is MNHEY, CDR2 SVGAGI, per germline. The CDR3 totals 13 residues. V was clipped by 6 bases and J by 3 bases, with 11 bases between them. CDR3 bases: TGTGCCAGCAGGAGAGGGGGTTACACTGAAGCTTTCTTT. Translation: CASRRGGYTEAFF.

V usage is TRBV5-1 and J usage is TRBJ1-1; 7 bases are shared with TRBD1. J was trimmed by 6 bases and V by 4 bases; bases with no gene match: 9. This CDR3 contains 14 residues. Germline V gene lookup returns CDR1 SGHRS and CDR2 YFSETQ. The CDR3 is CASSTGQAHPEAFF. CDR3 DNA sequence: TGCGCCAGCAGCACCGGACAGGCCCATCCTGAAGCTTTCTTT.

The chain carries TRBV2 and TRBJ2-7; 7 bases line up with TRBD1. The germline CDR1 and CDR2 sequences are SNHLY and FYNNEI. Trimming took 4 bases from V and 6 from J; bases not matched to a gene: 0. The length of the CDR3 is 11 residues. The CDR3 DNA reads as TGTGCCAGCAGTGCAGGGGGCGAGCAGTACTTC. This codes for CASSAGGEQYF. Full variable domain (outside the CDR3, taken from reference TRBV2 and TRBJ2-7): EPEVTQTPSHQVTQMGQEVILRCVPISNHLYFYWYRQILGQKVEFLVSFYNNEISEKSEIFDDQFSVERPDGSNFTLKIRSTKLEDSAMYFCASSAGGEQYFGPGTRLTVT.